The rows below give T cell receptor beta chains drawn from one sample of a study of blood T cells in healthy people across ages. TCRdb re-derived calls from the 5' RACE reads in MiXCR, one entry per CDR3 protein. The sample lists fewer than 750,000 distinct CDR3 sequences, 40% to 55% occurring once. Sample: blood. These receptors were collected from an older man in good health. Both conserved end residues are part of each CDR3. The D gene is left open where the match is weak. Size tells how often a clone was seen (once, few, many) or the class of an expanded clone, and some rows leave it out.

J gene	V gene	clone size	D gene	CDR3 protein	CDR3 DNA
TRBJ1-4	TRBV7-9	.	TRBD1	CASAGQGFEKLFF	TGTGCCTCAGCCGGACAGGGGTTTGAAAAACTGTTTTTT
TRBJ2-3	TRBV11-2	.	TRBD1	CASSLDRGQGGDTQYF	TGTGCCAGCAGCTTAGATCGGGGACAGGGGGGAGATACGCAGTATTTT
TRBJ2-1	TRBV4-2	few	.	CASSQDGPMWNEQFF	TGTGCCAGCAGCCAAGACGGGCCGATGTGGAATGAGCAGTTCTTC
TRBJ1-2	TRBV4-1	.	TRBD1	CASSQQGERGLSYGYTF	TGCGCCAGCAGCCAGCAGGGGGAAAGGGGTCTGAGCTATGGCTACACCTTC
TRBJ2-6	TRBV27	.	.	CASRKDIAGANVLTF	TGTGCCAGCAGAAAAGACATAGCTGGGGCCAACGTCCTGACTTTC
TRBJ2-1	TRBV7-2	few	.	CASSLLPRDEQFF	TGTGCCAGCAGCTTACTTCCCCGGGATGAGCAGTTCTTC
TRBJ2-3	TRBV20-1	few	.	CSASSWPGTDTQYF	TGCAGTGCTTCTTCGTGGCCCGGCACAGATACGCAGTATTTT
TRBJ1-6	TRBV6-5	few	TRBD1	CASREDNRGKRSPLHF	TGTGCCAGCAGGGAGGACAACAGGGGCAAGCGCTCACCCCTCCACTTT
TRBJ2-1	TRBV6-1	.	.	CASREALGDNEQFF	TGTGCCAGCAGGGAAGCACTCGGGGACAATGAGCAGTTCTTC
TRBJ1-6	TRBV10-3	.	.	CAISDRAFSPLHF	TGTGCCATCAGTGACAGGGCTTTTTCGCCCCTCCACTTT
TRBJ2-3	TRBV7-9	.	.	CASSPSSSDTQYF	TGTGCCAGCAGCCCTAGCTCCTCAGATACGCAGTATTTT
TRBJ2-1	TRBV20-1	.	.	CSARGPWLADNEQFF	TGCAGTGCTAGAGGCCCCTGGCTAGCCGACAATGAGCAGTTCTTC
TRBJ2-3	TRBV6-2/TRBV6-3	.	TRBD2	CASSYSGAGGNTDTQYF	TGTGCCAGCAGTTACTCGGGCGCGGGGGGGAACACAGATACGCAGTATTTT
TRBJ1-2	TRBV7-2	.	TRBD1	CASSFLGTGRGYTF	TGTGCCAGCAGCTTTTTAGGGACAGGGCGCGGCTACACCTTC
TRBJ2-3	TRBV11-1	few	TRBD2	CASSQTSYTDTQYF	TGTGCCAGCAGCCAGACTAGCTACACAGATACGCAGTATTTT
TRBJ2-3	TRBV12-3/TRBV12-4	.	.	CASSLDRSMGTDTQYF	TGTGCCAGCAGTTTAGACAGGAGTATGGGCACAGATACGCAGTATTTT
TRBJ1-1	TRBV29-1	few	.	CSPTRGAGSEAFF	TGCAGCCCGACCCGAGGGGCGGGCTCTGAAGCTTTCTTT
TRBJ2-5	TRBV7-9	.	TRBD1	CASSFDPGQGSEEQYF	TGTGCCAGCAGCTTCGACCCGGGACAGGGGTCGGAAGAGCAGTACTTC
TRBJ2-7	TRBV7-2	few	.	CASSSWGGNTPYEQYF	TGTGCCAGCAGCTCCTGGGGAGGAAACACTCCCTACGAGCAGTACTTC
TRBJ2-6	TRBV12-2	.	.	CASRCQGIPSSGANVLTF	TGTGCAAGTCGCTGCCAGGGTATCCCCAGCTCTGGGGCCAACGTCCTGACTTTC
TRBJ2-1	TRBV5-5	.	.	CASSLEAVQMSYNEQFF	TGTGCCAGCAGCTTGGAGGCAGTTCAAATGTCCTACAATGAGCAGTTCTTC
TRBJ1-1	TRBV7-2	.	.	CASSRGRGAFF	TGTGCCAGCAGCCGTGGACGCGGGGCTTTCTTT
TRBJ1-6	TRBV2	many	.	CASTPGTDNSPLHF	TGTGCCAGCACCCCAGGGACCGATAATTCACCCCTCCACTTT
TRBJ1-2	TRBV12-3/TRBV12-4	.	.	CASTPGLVDYGYTF	TGTGCCAGCACCCCTGGGCTGGTTGACTATGGCTACACCTTC
TRBJ2-7	TRBV7-2	.	TRBD2	CASSLEGRGRYNEQYF	TGTGCCAGCAGCTTAGAGGGGCGGGGGAGATACAATGAGCAGTACTTC
TRBJ2-3	TRBV14	few	.	CASSVGLGNLADTQYF	TGTGCCAGCAGCGTCGGATTGGGGAATTTGGCAGATACGCAGTATTTT
TRBJ2-6	TRBV3-1	.	.	CASSQDRGANVLTF	TGTGCCAGCAGCCAAGATCGTGGGGCCAACGTCCTGACTTTC
TRBJ2-1	TRBV11-2	.	TRBD2	CASSRGSGGPNEQFF	TGTGCCAGCAGTCGGGGTAGCGGGGGACCGAATGAGCAGTTCTTC
TRBJ1-1	TRBV7-2	few	.	CASSLGGQVEAFF	TGTGCCAGCAGCTTAGGGGGACAAGTTGAAGCTTTCTTT
TRBJ2-3	TRBV5-1	.	.	CASRLGGVSTDTQYF	TGCGCCAGCCGCCTCGGGGGCGTTAGCACAGATACGCAGTATTTT
TRBJ2-2	TRBV12-3/TRBV12-4	.	.	CASSFYGDTGELFF	TGTGCCAGCAGTTTTTACGGGGACACCGGGGAGCTGTTTTTT
TRBJ2-5	TRBV28	.	.	CASSWGRGVETQYF	TGTGCCAGCAGTTGGGGCAGGGGGGTCGAGACCCAGTACTTC
TRBJ1-6	TRBV10-3	.	.	CAIRLEQANSPLHF	TGTGCCATCAGGCTGGAACAGGCGAATTCACCCCTCCACTTT
TRBJ2-3	TRBV20-1	few	.	CSAHPGTDTQYF	TGCAGTGCTCATCCCGGCACAGATACGCAGTATTTT
TRBJ1-5	TRBV5-1	.	TRBD1	CASSLGPGTGFNQPQHF	TGCGCCAGCAGCTTGGGTCCCGGGACAGGGTTCAATCAGCCCCAGCATTTT
TRBJ2-1	TRBV5-1	few	TRBD2	CASSSHVPGLAGDFNEQFF	TGCGCCAGCAGCTCACACGTCCCGGGACTAGCGGGAGATTTCAATGAGCAGTTCTTC
TRBJ2-3	TRBV6-4	.	TRBD1	CASSDPGTDCTDTQYF	TGTGCCAGCAGTGACCCCGGGACAGATTGCACAGATACGCAGTATTTT